This T cell receptor beta chain is drawn from a study of blood T cell repertoires in COVID-19 (dated by TCRdb to between 2020 and 2021). About the study as a whole: Samples from collaborators originated in the United States, Italy and Spain and spanned both the acute and convalescent phases of COVID-19. HLA class I and class II types, where available, came from metadata supplied by the sample provider rather than from assay-based typing. The repertoires were made available in a free public database intended to serve as a resource for research on the immune response to SARS-CoV-2. The prospective study material was composed of cDNA or gDNA derived from T cells, B-cell-depleted T cells, or PBMCs. Samples came from the ongoing ImmuneRACE study (first 160 participants) plus 1,254 subjects from 6 global collaborators. The dataset comprised deeply sampled blood TCRbeta repertoires from subjects exposed to, actively infected with, or recovered from COVID-19. Nearly every sample came with metadata listing a de-identified subject ID, COVID-19 status, age in years and sex.

Broader findings and caveats from the paper: How much clinical and demographic metadata was included differed by source and by participant, and the metadata was provided uncurated.

TCRbeta CDR3 regions were amplified from genomic DNA using the immunoSEQ Assay, a bias-controlled multiplex PCR. The study's own analysis went as follows. Nucleated cell counts per sample were estimated from amplification of reference gene primers within the assay. To quantify the absolute abundance of each unique TCRbeta CDR3 rearrangement, sequence reads were collapsed and filtered. For each sample, productive Simpson clonality was calculated as the square root of Simpson's diversity index over productive rearrangements. TCRdb obtained this table from immuneACCESS and retained in-frame rearrangements with V and J assigned. These tables miss some clones; where compared with another copy, unresolved V genes account for less than half of the shortfall, and the remainder is unexplained. Clone size and V and J calls were adopted from that table, with D and trimming inferred from the DNA. Counted in this sample were around 250,000 clones; more than 70% of them appeared once. Of the sample, approximately 5.3% falls within the top ten clones.

This clone was seen repeatedly, ten times or more. Its antigen specificity is not known. Nothing much larger sits one base from this clone, and base qualities are not available. From its cysteine to its phenylalanine, the CDR3 spans 17 amino acids. This entry keeps only the CDR3 DNA: 51 bases, framed from base 1. Taken from the germline V gene (reference sequence), the CDR1 and CDR2 loops are LGHDT and YNNKEL. Trimming leaves V shorter by 4 bases and J shorter by 0 bases, with the junction holding 7 bases beyond the gene matches. The collaborating institutions used their own protocols to collect whole blood in K2EDTA tubes. For TCRbeta analysis, collaborator samples were shipped as frozen whole blood, as isolated PBMCs, or as DNA extracted from either sample type.

The chain uses TRBV3-1 (or the pseudogene TRBV3-2) and TRBJ1-3; TRBD1 matches 9 bases in the middle. Material for sequencing was peripheral blood. The TCR sequence derives from an elderly man with acute or convalescent COVID-19. CDR3 reads: CASSLWTGATSGNTIYF. The bases read TGTGCCAGCAGCCTCTGGACAGGGGCTACCTCTGGAAACACCATATATTTT.